This T cell receptor (beta chain) emerged from a study of blood T cell repertoires in COVID-19. Study overall: Some COVID-19 samples were acute and others convalescent; all came from the United States, Italy and Spain.

Between the trimmed V and J ends, which lost 3 bases and 6 bases, there was a span of 18 bases. Germline V CDR1 and CDR2: LGHDT, YNNKEL (reference sequence). The CDR3 extends over 16 amino acids. The count of this clone is one. Original data processing: Nucleated cell counts were estimated from reference gene primer amplification. Libraries were prepared by immunoSEQ multiplex PCR; TCRdb keeps only in-frame clonotypes and omits some of them. V, J and clone size were drawn from that table, and D and trimming were deduced from the DNA. The sample includes about 200,000 clones, around 84% seen only once; the top ten take roughly 4.1%.

J is TRBJ2-1 and V is TRBV3-1 (or the pseudogene TRBV3-2); perhaps TRBD1 as D (6 bases). Specimen: peripheral blood. This receptor was identified in a man between 50 and 59 years old with acute or convalescent COVID-19. CDR3: CASSHYSRGFGNEQFF. The CDR3 DNA follows: TGTGCCAGCAGCCACTACTCCAGGGGTTTCGGCAATGAGCAGTTCTTC.